Detailed here is one T cell receptor beta chain. Via MiXCR, TCRdb re-called the 5' RACE reads, giving one row per CDR3 protein. The data show fewer than 500,000 distinct CDR3 sequences, with around 27% seen just once and approximately 12% held by the top ten. This entry belongs to a study of T-cell memory formation after mild COVID-19. CDR3 length: 18 residues. V was clipped by 2 bases and J by 4 bases, with 18 bases between them. The germline V gene encodes CDR1 MNHEY and CDR2 SVGAGI. Sample: PBMCs or a T cell subset sorted from them (not recorded which). The clonotype originates from an adult woman who had mild COVID-19 (a few samples of this study predate the infection). Cell type and time point are not known. V and J are TRBV6-5 and TRBJ2-6, with a possible D match to TRBD1 (6 bases). The CDR3 DNA reads TGTGCCAGCAGTTACCGGAGTGTAACAGGGAGCGGGGCCAACGTCCTGACTTTC. Its translation: CASSYRSVTGSGANVLTF.